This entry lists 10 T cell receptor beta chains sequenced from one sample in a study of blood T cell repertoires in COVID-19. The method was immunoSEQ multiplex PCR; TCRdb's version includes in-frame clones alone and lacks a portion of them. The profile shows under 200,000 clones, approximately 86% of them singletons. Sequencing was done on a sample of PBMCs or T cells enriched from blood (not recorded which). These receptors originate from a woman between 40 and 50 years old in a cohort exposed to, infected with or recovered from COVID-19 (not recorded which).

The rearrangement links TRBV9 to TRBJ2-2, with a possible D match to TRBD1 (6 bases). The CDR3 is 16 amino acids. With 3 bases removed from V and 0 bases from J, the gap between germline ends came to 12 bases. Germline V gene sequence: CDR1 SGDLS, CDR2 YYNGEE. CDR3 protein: CASSARTDSNTGELFF. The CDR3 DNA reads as TGTGCCAGCAGCGCCCGGACAGACTCGAACACCGGGGAGCTGTTTTTT.

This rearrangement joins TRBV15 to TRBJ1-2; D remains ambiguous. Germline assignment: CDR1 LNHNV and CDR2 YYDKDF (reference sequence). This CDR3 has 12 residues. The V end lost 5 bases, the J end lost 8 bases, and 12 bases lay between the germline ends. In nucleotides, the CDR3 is TGTGCCACCAGCCCCGGGTCGGAGGGCTACACCTTC. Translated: CATSPGSEGYTF.

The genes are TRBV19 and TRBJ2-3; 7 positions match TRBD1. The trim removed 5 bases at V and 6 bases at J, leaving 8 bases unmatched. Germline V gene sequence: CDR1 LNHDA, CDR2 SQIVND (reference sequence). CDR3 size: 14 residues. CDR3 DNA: TGTGCCAGTAGTTCCACCGACAGGGTGGATACGCAGTATTTT. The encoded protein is CASSSTDRVDTQYF.

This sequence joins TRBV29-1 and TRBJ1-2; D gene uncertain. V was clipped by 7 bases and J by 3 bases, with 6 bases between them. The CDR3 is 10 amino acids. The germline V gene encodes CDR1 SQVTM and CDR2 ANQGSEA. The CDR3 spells CSAEYYGYTF. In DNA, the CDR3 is TGCAGCGCCGAGTACTATGGCTACACCTTC.

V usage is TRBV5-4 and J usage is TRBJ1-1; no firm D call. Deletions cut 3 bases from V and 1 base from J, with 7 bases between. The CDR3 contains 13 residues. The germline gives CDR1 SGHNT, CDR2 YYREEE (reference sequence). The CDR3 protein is CASSWRGNTEAFF. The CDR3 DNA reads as TGTGCCAGCAGCTGGCGGGGGAACACTGAAGCTTTCTTT.

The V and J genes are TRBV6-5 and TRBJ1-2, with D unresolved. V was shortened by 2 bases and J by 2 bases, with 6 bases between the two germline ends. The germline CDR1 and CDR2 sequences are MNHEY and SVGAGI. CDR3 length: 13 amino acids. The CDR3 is CASSYQANYGYTF. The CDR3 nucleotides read TGTGCCAGCAGTTACCAGGCGAACTATGGCTACACCTTC.

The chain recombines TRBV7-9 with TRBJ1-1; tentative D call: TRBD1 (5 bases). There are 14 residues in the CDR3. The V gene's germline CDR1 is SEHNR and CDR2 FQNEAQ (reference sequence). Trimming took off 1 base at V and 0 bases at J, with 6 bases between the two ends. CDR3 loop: CASSLVGVNTEAFF. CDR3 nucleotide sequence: TGTGCCAGCAGCTTAGTAGGGGTGAACACTGAAGCTTTCTTT.

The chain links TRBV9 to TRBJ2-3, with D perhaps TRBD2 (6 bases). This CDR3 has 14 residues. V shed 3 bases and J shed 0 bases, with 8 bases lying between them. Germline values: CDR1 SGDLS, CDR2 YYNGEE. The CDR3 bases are TGTGCCAGCAGCGGGGGGGTCAGCACAGATACGCAGTATTTT. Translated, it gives CASSGGVSTDTQYF.

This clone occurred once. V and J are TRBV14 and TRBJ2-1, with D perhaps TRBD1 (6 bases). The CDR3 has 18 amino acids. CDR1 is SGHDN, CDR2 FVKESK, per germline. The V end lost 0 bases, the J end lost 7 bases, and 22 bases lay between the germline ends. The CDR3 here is CASSQEPWARGFRNEQFF. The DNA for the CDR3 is TGTGCCAGCAGCCAAGAACCATGGGCAAGGGGGTTTCGGAATGAGCAGTTCTTC.

The DNA of the CDR3 is TGTGCCACCAGTGATTTCGACAGGGTGCAGTTCTTC. Its protein is CATSDFDRVQFF. The chain recombines TRBV24-1 with TRBJ2-1; 7 bases line up with TRBD1. The CDR3 totals 12 residues. CDR1 is KGHDR and CDR2 is SFDVKD in the germline V gene. V shed 1 base and J 12 bases; nucleotides not matched to a gene: 2.